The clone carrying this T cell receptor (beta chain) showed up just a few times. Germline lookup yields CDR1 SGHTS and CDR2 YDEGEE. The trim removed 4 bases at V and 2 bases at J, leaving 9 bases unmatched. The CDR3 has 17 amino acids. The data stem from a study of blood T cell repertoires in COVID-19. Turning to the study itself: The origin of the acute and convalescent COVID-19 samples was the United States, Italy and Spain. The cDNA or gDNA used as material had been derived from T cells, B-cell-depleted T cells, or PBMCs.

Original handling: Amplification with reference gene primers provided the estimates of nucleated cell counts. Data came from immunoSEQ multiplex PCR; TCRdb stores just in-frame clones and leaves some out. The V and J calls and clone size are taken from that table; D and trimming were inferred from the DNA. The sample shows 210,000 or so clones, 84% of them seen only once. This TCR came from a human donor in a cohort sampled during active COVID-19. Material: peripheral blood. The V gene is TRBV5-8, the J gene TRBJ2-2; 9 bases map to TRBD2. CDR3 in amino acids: CASSPLGLATNTGELFF. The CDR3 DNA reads TGTGCCAGCAGCCCGCTGGGACTAGCCACAAACACCGGGGAGCTGTTTTTT.